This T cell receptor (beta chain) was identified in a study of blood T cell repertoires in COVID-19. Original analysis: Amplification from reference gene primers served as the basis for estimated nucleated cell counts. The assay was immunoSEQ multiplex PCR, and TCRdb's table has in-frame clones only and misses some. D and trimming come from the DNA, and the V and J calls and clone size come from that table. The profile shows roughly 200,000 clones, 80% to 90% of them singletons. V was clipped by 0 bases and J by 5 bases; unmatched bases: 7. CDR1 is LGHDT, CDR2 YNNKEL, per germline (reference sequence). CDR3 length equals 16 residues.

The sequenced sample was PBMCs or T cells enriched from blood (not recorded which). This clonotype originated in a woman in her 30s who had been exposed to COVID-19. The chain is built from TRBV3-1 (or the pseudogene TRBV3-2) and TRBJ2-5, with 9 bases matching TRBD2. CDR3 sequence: CASSQDLRGGRETQYF. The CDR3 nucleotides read TGTGCCAGCAGCCAAGATCTGCGGGGGGGCCGCGAGACCCAGTACTTC.